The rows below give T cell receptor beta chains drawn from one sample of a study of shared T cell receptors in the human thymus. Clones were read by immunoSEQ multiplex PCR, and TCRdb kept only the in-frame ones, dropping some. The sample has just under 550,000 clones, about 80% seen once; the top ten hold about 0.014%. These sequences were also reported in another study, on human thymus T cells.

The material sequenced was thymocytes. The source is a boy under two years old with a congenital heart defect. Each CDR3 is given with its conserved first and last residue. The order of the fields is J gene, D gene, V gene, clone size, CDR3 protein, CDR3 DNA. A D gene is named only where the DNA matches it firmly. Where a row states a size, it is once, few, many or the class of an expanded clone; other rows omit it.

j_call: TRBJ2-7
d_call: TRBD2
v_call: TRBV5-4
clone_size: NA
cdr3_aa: CASSVASGSGGEQYF
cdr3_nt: TGTGCCAGCAGCGTTGCTAGCGGGAGCGGTGGCGAGCAGTACTTC

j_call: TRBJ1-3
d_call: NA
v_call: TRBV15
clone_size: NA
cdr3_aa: CATSRSRGSGNTIYF
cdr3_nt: TGTGCCACCAGCAGATCCCGCGGCTCTGGAAACACCATATATTTT

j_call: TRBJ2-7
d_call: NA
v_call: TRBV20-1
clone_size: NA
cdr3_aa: CSAATRDEQYF
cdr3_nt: TGCAGTGCAGCGACCCGGGACGAGCAGTACTTC

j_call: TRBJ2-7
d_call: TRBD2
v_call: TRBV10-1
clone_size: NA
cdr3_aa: CATSAGGPTYEQYF
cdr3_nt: TGCGCCACTTCAGCGGGAGGGCCCACCTACGAGCAGTACTTC

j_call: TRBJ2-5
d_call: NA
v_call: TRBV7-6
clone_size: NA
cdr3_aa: CASSLGRDWEETQYF
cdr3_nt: TGTGCCAGCAGCTTAGGGCGGGACTGGGAAGAGACCCAGTACTTC

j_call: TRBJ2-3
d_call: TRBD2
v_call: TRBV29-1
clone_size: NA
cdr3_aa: CSVVGTSGTDTQYF
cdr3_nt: TGCAGCGTTGTTGGGACTAGCGGCACAGATACGCAGTATTTT

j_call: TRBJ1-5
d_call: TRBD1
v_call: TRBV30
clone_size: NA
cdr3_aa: CAWSIAAGGRQPQHF
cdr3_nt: TGTGCCTGGAGTATTGCGGCAGGGGGCAGGCAGCCCCAGCATTTT

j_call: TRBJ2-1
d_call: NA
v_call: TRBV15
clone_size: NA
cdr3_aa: CATSRTGTTSYNEQFF
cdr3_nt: TGTGCCACCAGCAGGACGGGAACCACCTCCTACAATGAGCAGTTCTTC

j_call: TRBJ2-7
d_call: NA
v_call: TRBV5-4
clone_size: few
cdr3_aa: CASSPEGGTYEQYF
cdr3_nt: TGTGCCAGCAGCCCCGAGGGGGGGACCTACGAGCAGTACTTC

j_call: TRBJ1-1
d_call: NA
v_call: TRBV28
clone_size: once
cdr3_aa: CASSQGGLTEAFF
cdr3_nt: TGTGCCAGCAGCCAGGGAGGGCTCACTGAAGCTTTCTTT

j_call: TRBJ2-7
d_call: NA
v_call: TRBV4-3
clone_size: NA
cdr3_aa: CASSQDRAGIHSYEQYF
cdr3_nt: TGCGCCAGCAGCCAAGATCGGGCGGGAATCCACTCCTACGAGCAGTACTTC

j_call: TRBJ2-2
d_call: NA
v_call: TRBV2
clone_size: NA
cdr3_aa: CASSESGHRANTGELFF
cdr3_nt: TGTGCCAGCAGTGAATCAGGACACCGCGCGAACACCGGGGAGCTGTTTTTT

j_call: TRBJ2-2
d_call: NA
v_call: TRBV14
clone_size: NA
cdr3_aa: CASSQIFGSSNTGELFF
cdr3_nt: TGTGCCAGCAGCCAAATCTTTGGGAGCTCGAACACCGGGGAGCTGTTTTTT

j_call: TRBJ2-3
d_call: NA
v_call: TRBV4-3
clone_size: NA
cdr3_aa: CASSRGDRDTQYF
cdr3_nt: TGCGCCAGCAGCCGGGGGGACCGAGATACGCAGTATTTT

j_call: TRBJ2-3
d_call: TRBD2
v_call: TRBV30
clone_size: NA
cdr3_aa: CAWSVKLAGGGPDTQYF
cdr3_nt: TGTGCCTGGAGTGTTAAACTAGCGGGAGGGGGGCCAGATACGCAGTATTTT

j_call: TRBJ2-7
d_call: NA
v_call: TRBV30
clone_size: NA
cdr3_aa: CAWRSEALVEQYF
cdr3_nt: TGTGCCTGGAGGTCAGAGGCGTTGGTCGAGCAGTACTTC

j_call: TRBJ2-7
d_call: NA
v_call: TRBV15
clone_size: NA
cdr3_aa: CATSRDPPGREQYF
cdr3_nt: TGTGCCACCAGCAGAGACCCGCCAGGTCGCGAGCAGTACTTC

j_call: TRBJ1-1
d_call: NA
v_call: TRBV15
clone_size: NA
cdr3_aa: CATSMGRETNTEAFF
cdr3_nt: TGTGCCACCAGCATGGGACGGGAGACGAACACTGAAGCTTTCTTT

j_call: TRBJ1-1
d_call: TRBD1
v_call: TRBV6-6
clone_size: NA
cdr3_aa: CASRNNRGPNTEAFF
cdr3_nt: TGTGCCAGCAGAAACAACAGGGGGCCCAACACTGAAGCTTTCTTT

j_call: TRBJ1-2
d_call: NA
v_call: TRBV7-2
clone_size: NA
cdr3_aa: CASSLGAGSGDGYTF
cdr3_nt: TGTGCCAGCAGCTTAGGTGCCGGGAGCGGGGATGGCTACACCTTC

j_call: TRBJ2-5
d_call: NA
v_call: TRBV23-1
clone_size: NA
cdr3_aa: CASSQSGIQGRPQETQYF
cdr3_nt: TGCGCCAGCAGTCAATCGGGTATACAGGGCAGACCTCAAGAGACCCAGTACTTC

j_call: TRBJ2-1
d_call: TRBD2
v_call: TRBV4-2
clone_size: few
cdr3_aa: CASSQVSGTSPGNEQFF
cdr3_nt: TGTGCCAGCAGCCAAGTTTCTGGGACTAGCCCTGGCAATGAGCAGTTCTTC

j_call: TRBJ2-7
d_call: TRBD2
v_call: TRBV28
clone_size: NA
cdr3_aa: CASRTPPSGGDYEQYF
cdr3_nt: TGTGCCAGCAGGACGCCGCCTAGCGGGGGGGATTACGAGCAGTACTTC

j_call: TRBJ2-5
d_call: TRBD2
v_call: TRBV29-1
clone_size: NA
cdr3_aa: CSVDDFRAGEDQETQYF
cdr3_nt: TGCAGCGTTGATGACTTTAGAGCGGGAGAAGATCAAGAGACCCAGTACTTC

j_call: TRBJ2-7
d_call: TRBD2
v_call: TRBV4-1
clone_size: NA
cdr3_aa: CASSQRLAGTYEQYF
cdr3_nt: TGCGCCAGCAGCCAAAGACTAGCGGGGACCTACGAGCAGTACTTC

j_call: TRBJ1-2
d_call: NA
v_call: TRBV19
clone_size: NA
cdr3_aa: CASSIDSGVHGYTF
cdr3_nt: TGTGCCAGTAGTATCGATTCGGGGGTCCATGGCTACACCTTC

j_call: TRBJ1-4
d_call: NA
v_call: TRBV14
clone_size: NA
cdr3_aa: CASSPRGSEKLFF
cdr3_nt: TGTGCCAGCAGCCCGCGAGGGTCGGAAAAACTGTTTTTT

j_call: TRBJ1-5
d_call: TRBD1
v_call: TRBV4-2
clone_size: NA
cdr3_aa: CASSQDREANQPQHF
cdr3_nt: TGTGCCAGCAGCCAGGACAGGGAGGCCAATCAGCCCCAGCATTTT

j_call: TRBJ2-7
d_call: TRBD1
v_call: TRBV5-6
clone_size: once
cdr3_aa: CASSWTGGTTSSYEQYF
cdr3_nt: TGTGCCAGCAGCTGGACAGGGGGGACTACCTCTTCCTACGAGCAGTACTTC

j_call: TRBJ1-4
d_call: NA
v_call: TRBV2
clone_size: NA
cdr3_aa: CASANGRLNEKLFF
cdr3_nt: TGTGCCAGTGCCAACGGGAGGCTGAATGAAAAACTGTTTTTT

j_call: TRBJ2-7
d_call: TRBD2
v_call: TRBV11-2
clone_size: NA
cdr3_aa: CASSSQASGRARDYEQYF
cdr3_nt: TGTGCCAGCAGCTCACAAGCTAGCGGGAGGGCCCGGGACTACGAGCAGTACTTC

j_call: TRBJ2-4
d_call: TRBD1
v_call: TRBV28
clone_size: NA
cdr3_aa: CASSLRDSNVLAKNIQYF
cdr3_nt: TGTGCCAGCAGTTTAAGGGACAGCAATGTCCTAGCCAAAAACATTCAGTACTTC

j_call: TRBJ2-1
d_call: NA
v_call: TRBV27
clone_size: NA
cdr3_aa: CASRRLQGSYNEQFF
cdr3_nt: TGTGCCAGCAGGCGACTCCAAGGCTCCTACAATGAGCAGTTCTTC

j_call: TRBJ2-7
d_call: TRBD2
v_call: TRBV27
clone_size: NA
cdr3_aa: CASSSSSGSYEQYF
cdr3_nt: TGTGCCAGCAGTTCTTCTAGCGGCTCCTACGAGCAGTACTTC

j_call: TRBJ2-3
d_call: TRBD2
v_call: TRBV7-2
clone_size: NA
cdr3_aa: CASSLDPAGVPSTDTQYF
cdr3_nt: TGTGCCAGCAGCTTAGATCCAGCGGGAGTTCCCAGCACAGATACGCAGTATTTT

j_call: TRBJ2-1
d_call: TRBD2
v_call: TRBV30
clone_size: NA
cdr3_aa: CAWSPLAGDYNEQFF
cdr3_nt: TGTGCCTGGAGTCCTCTAGCGGGAGACTACAATGAGCAGTTCTTC

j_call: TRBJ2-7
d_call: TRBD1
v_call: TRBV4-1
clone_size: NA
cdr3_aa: CASSQDRWTGGRYEQYF
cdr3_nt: TGCGCCAGCAGCCAAGATCGGTGGACAGGGGGTCGCTACGAGCAGTACTTC

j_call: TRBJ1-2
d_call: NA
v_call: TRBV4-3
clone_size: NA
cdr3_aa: CASSQDFCPHYDYTF
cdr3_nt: TGCGCCAGCAGCCAAGATTTCTGCCCCCACTATGACTACACCTTC

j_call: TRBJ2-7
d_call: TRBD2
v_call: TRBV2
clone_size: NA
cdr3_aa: CASSSGKTYEQYF
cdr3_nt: TGTGCCAGCAGTAGCGGGAAAACCTACGAGCAGTACTTC

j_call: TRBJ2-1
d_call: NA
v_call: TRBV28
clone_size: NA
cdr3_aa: CASSSESSYNEQFF
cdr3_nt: TGTGCCAGCAGTAGTGAGAGCTCCTACAATGAGCAGTTCTTC

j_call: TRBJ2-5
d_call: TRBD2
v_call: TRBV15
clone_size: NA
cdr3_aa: CATSRDRGSGEETQYF
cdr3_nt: TGTGCCACCAGCAGAGATCGAGGGAGCGGGGAAGAGACCCAGTACTTC

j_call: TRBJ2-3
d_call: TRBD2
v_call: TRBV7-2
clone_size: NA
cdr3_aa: CASSLGGGRTDTQYF
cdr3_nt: TGTGCCAGCAGCTTAGGCGGCGGGAGAACGGATACGCAGTATTTT

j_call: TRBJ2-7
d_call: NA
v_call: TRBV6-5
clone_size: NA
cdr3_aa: CASSTWGDEQYF
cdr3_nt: TGTGCCAGCAGCACGTGGGGGGACGAGCAGTACTTC

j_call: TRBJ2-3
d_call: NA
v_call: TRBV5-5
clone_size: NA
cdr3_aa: CASIPLSQRSTDTQYF
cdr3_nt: TGTGCCAGCATCCCCCTCAGTCAGCGAAGCACAGATACGCAGTATTTT

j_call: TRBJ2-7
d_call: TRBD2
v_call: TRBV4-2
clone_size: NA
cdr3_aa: CASSQDGLAGREQYF
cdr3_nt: TGTGCCAGCAGCCAAGATGGACTAGCGGGGAGAGAGCAGTACTTC

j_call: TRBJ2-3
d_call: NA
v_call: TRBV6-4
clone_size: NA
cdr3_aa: CASSGPGSTDTQYF
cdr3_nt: TGTGCCAGCAGTGGTCCGGGTAGCACAGATACGCAGTATTTT

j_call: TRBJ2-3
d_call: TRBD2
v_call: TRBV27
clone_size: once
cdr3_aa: CASRRGTSGKASTDTQYF
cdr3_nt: TGTGCCAGCAGGAGAGGGACTAGCGGTAAGGCTAGCACAGATACGCAGTATTTT

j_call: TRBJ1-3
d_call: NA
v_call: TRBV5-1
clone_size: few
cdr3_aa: CASSLFVAAAGNTIYF
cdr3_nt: TGCGCCAGCAGCTTGTTTGTGGCAGCGGCTGGAAACACCATATATTTT

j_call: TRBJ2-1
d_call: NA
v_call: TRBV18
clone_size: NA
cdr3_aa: CASSPCGRGGNEQFF
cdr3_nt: TGTGCCAGCTCACCATGTGGGAGAGGGGGCAATGAGCAGTTCTTC

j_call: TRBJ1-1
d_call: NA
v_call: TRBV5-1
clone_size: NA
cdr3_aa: CASSPERGGNTEAFF
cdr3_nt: TGCGCCAGCAGCCCCGAGAGAGGAGGGAACACTGAAGCTTTCTTT

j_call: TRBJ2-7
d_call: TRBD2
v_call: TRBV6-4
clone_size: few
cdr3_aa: CASKWLAGAYEQYF
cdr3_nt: TGTGCCAGCAAATGGTTAGCGGGAGCCTACGAGCAGTACTTC

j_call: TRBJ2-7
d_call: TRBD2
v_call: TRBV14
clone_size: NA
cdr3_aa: CASSPGLGLAAYEQYF
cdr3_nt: TGTGCCAGCAGCCCCGGCCTAGGACTAGCGGCCTACGAGCAGTACTTC

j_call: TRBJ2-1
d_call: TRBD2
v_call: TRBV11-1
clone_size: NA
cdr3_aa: CASSPAAGTSGGGNEQFF
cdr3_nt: TGTGCCAGCAGCCCAGCCGCCGGGACTAGCGGAGGGGGCAATGAGCAGTTCTTC

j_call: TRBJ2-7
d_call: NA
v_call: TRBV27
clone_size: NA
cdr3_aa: CASSHGGGGGPYEQYF
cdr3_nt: TGTGCCAGCAGCCATGGGGGAGGCGGGGGCCCCTACGAGCAGTACTTC

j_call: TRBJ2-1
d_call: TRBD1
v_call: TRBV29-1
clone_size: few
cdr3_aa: CSGGDRGLDEQFF
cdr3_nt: TGCAGCGGAGGGGACAGGGGGCTGGATGAGCAGTTCTTC